Shown below are 21 T cell receptor beta chains from a single sample sequenced in a study of cytomegalovirus exposure and HLA in healthy donors. PCR primers comprised 60 Vbeta and 13 Jbeta primers. Sequencing was performed with immunoSEQ multiplex PCR; in TCRdb, only in-frame clones are kept and a portion is missing. The data hold 200,000 to 250,000 clones, with around 85% observed a single time. Sequencing was carried out using PBMCs. The receptor set was obtained from a human donor in good health.

J is TRBJ2-7 and V is TRBV2, with 11 bases lining up with TRBD2. V was clipped by 3 bases and J by 0 bases; unmatched bases: 1. This CDR3 is 15 amino acids long. CDR1 is SNHLY and CDR2 is FYNNEI in the germline V gene. The CDR3, as DNA: TGTGCCAGCAGTGAGACTAGCGGGAACTCCTACGAGCAGTACTTC. Amino acids: CASSETSGNSYEQYF.

The rearrangement joins TRBV19 to TRBJ1-1, with 9 positions matching TRBD1. Germline CDR1 reads LNHDA; CDR2 reads SQIVND (reference sequence). The CDR3 has 16 residues. V dropped 7 bases and J dropped 6; count of bases not matched to a gene: 15. The CDR3 bases are TGTGCCAGTACCTTACTTCCGGGACAGGGTACCCCTGAAGCTTTCTTT. This gives the protein CASTLLPGQGTPEAFF.

This clone is a singleton in its sample. The V and J genes are TRBV18 and TRBJ1-1; a weak D match, TRBD1 (5 bases). The CDR3 is 13 residues long. Trimming removed 4 bases from V and 5 bases from J, with 11 bases in between. Germline V gene lookup returns CDR1 KGHSH and CDR2 LQKENI. CDR3 residues: CASSRGDSTEAFF. The CDR3 DNA follows: TGTGCCAGCTCACGCGGAGACAGTACTGAAGCTTTCTTT.

This chain joins TRBV5-8 and TRBJ2-7, with 13 nucleotides matching TRBD2. CDR1 is SGHTS and CDR2 is YDEGEE in the germline V gene. This CDR3 region has 17 residues. The J segment lost 2 bases and the V segment lost 0 bases, leaving 5 bases of the junction unmatched. The CDR3 bases are TGTGCCAGCAGCTTGGGGGGGACTAGCGGGGATGCCTACGAGCAGTACTTC. This codes for CASSLGGTSGDAYEQYF.

V gene TRBV20-1 combines with J gene TRBJ2-5; D is ambiguous. The germline V and J ends were trimmed by 6 bases and 4 bases, with 9 bases remaining between them. Germline lookup yields CDR1 DFQATT and CDR2 SNEGSKA (reference sequence). The CDR3 sequence is 11 residues long. The CDR3 loop reads CSASMRETQYF. CDR3 DNA sequence: TGCAGTGCCTCGATGAGAGAGACCCAGTACTTC.

The rearrangement uses TRBV7-9 and TRBJ2-7, with TRBD1 matching 7 bases. J lost 2 bases, V lost 3 bases, and 1 base had no gene match. Per germline, CDR1 SEHNR and CDR2 FQNEAQ (reference sequence). The CDR3 is made up of 13 amino acids. The CDR3, as DNA: TGTGCCAGCAGCTTGACAGGGACCTACGAGCAGTACTTC. This sequence encodes CASSLTGTYEQYF.

The genes are TRBV7-2 and TRBJ1-1; 8 bases map to TRBD1. Germline CDR1 is SGHTA and CDR2 is FQGNSA. This CDR3 region has 16 residues. Germline trimming cut 5 bases from V and 0 bases from J; bases unmatched to any gene: 8. The CDR3 is CASSQTGASMNTEAFF. In DNA form, the CDR3 reads TGTGCCAGCAGCCAGACAGGGGCCAGCATGAACACTGAAGCTTTCTTT. Supplemented by reference TRBV7-2 and TRBJ1-1, the full variable domain reads GAGVSQSPSNKVTEKGKDVELRCDPISGHTALYWYRQSLGQGLEFLIYFQGNSAPDKSGLPSDRFSAERTGGSVSTLTIQRTQQEDSAVYLCASSQTGASMNTEAFFGQGTRLTVV.

The sample holds one count of this clone. The V and J genes are TRBV5-1 and TRBJ2-5, with 11 bases matching TRBD2. V shed 4 bases and J 5 bases; nucleotides not matched to a gene: 10. The germline CDR1 and CDR2 sequences are SGHRS and YFSETQ. The CDR3 runs to 16 residues. CDR3 coding DNA: TGCGCCAGCAGCCTTAGCGGGAGGGCCCTGGGGGAGACCCAGTACTTC. Translated: CASSLSGRALGETQYF.

This clone was detected only once. The junction departs from germline at one end; a sequencing error may be responsible. The J gene is TRBJ2-7, the V gene TRBV13; D possibly corresponds to TRBD2 (6 bases). This CDR3 spans 14 amino acids. Germline CDR1 is PRHDT and CDR2 is FYEKMQ (reference sequence). In DNA form, the CDR3 reads TGTGCCAGCAGCCGCGACGTGGTAGCGACCCCGGGGGACTTC. This codes for CASSRDVVATPGDF.

The chain couples TRBV25-1 to TRBJ2-7, with TRBD2 as a possible D gene (5 bases). V lost 11 bases, J lost 4 bases, and 18 bases lay in between. The CDR3 loop spans 13 amino acids. The germline V gene encodes CDR1 MGHDK and CDR2 SYGVNS. CDR3 sequence: CAVEGSLGYEQYF. The DNA for the CDR3 is TGTGCCGTCGAAGGGAGTCTGGGGTACGAGCAGTACTTC.

This sequence joins TRBV9 and TRBJ2-5; 8 bases are shared with TRBD1. The germline V gene has CDR1 SGDLS and CDR2 YYNGEE. The CDR3 is 15 amino acids. V trimming: 3 bases; J trimming: 7 bases; junction bases outside the gene matches: 11. CDR3 in amino acids: CASSASGTGKGTQYF. The CDR3 nucleotides are TGTGCCAGCAGCGCCTCCGGGACAGGAAAGGGGACCCAGTACTTC. Variable domain in full (rest from reference TRBV9 and TRBJ2-5): DSGVTQTPKHLITATGQRVTLRCSPRSGDLSVYWYQQSLDQGLQFLIQYYNGEERAKGNILERFSAQQFPDLHSELNLSSLELGDSALYFCASSASGTGKGTQYFGPGTRLLVL.

The chain recombines TRBV4-3 with TRBJ1-4; unclear D gene. CDR1 is LGHNA and CDR2 is YSLEER in the germline V gene. V was cut by 3 bases and J by 3 bases, with 14 bases left in between. This CDR3 spans 16 amino acids. CDR3 DNA sequence: TGCGCCAGCAGCCAGGCCCGCGGCTCGGCTAATGAAAAACTGTTTTTT. Protein: CASSQARGSANEKLFF.

The chain joins TRBV11-2 to TRBJ2-7, with 8 bases aligning to TRBD2. The CDR3 sequence is 16 residues long. The V segment lost 2 bases and the J segment 0 bases; nucleotides outside the gene matches: 6. The germline V gene has CDR1 SGHAT and CDR2 FQNNGV. The CDR3 spells CASSLLRGRSSYEQYF. In nucleotides, the CDR3 is TGTGCCAGCAGCTTACTGCGCGGGAGGAGCTCCTACGAGCAGTACTTC.

This clone was counted once. This chain joins TRBV18 and TRBJ1-4; maybe TRBD1 (6 bases). V lost 6 bases and J 5 bases, leaving 16 bases between the germline ends. Germline V CDR1 and CDR2: KGHSH, LQKENI. This CDR3 region has 15 residues. The CDR3 spells CASSLGQKKNEKLFF. DNA of the CDR3: TGTGCCAGCTCTCTCGGACAGAAAAAGAATGAAAAACTGTTTTTT.

The chain joins TRBV7-9 to TRBJ2-7, with D perhaps TRBD1 (6 bases). Germline V CDR1 and CDR2: SEHNR, FQNEAQ (reference sequence). The ends were cut back, 6 bases at V and 2 bases at J, with 14 bases in the middle. The CDR3 contains 14 residues. The CDR3 DNA follows: TGTGCCAGCAGGGGGCAGGGGACCACCTACGAGCAGTACTTC. The encoded protein is CASRGQGTTYEQYF.

This chain joins TRBV21-1 and TRBJ1-4; the table gives TRBD1 as D, unverified against the DNA. TRBV21-1 is tagged as a pseudogene. The CDR3 covers 15 residues. CDR3 residues: CASSSAGKSNEKLFF. The DNA for the CDR3 is TGTGCCAGCAGCAGCGCAGGGAAATCTAATGAAAAACTGTTTTTT.

This chain connects TRBV5-4 to TRBJ1-2; D gene unclear. The germline V and J ends were trimmed by 4 bases and 10 bases, with 23 bases remaining between them. CDR3 length: 15 residues. Germline CDR1 SGHNT, CDR2 YYREEE (reference sequence). CDR3 in DNA: TGTGCCAGCAGCGCGTCCCCCGGCAGCGGACGTGACTACACCTTC. This gives the protein CASSASPGSGRDYTF.

This clone was observed a few times. This chain joins TRBV11-1 and TRBJ2-2; 7 nucleotides match TRBD1. In germline, CDR1 is SGHAT, CDR2 FQDESV (reference sequence). This CDR3 has 14 residues. Unmatched junction bases numbered 1, after V lost 5 bases and J lost 1 base. This chain's CDR3 is CASSRQGNTGELFF. The CDR3 DNA follows: TGTGCCAGCAGCCGACAGGGGAACACCGGGGAGCTGTTTTTT. Full variable domain (outside the CDR3, taken from reference TRBV11-1 and TRBJ2-2): EAEVAQSPRYKITEKSQAVAFWCDPISGHATLYWYRQILGQGPELLVQFQDESVVDDSQLPKDRFSAERLKGVDSTLKIQPAELGDSAMYLCASSRQGNTGELFFGEGSRLTVL.

CDR3 coding DNA: TGTGCCAGCAGCTTAGAAGGGGGGGCTGGTGAAGCTTTCTTT. Protein product: CASSLEGGAGEAFF. V is TRBV7-8 and J is TRBJ1-1; D is possibly TRBD1 (6 bases). The V gene's germline CDR1 is SGHVS and CDR2 FQNEAQ. Trimming left V 1 base short and J 7 bases short, with 13 bases between. The CDR3 covers 14 residues.

The gene calls are TRBV5-1 and TRBJ2-5, with 15 bases fitting TRBD2. Per the germline V gene, CDR1 is SGHRS and CDR2 is YFSETQ. J gave up 4 bases and V 9 bases, and 13 bases lay outside the gene matches. This CDR3 spans 17 amino acids. CDR3 sequence: CAIGGGTSGRRAETQYF. The CDR3 nucleotides are TGCGCCATCGGAGGCGGGACTAGCGGGAGGCGGGCAGAGACCCAGTACTTC.

The CDR3 reads CASSLWGQGPHEQYF. The CDR3 nucleotides are TGTGCCAGCAGTTTATGGGGACAGGGTCCCCACGAGCAGTACTTC. The chain uses TRBV28 and TRBJ2-7; 9 bases are a match to TRBD1. The CDR3 spans 15 residues. The trim removed 0 bases at V and 5 bases at J, leaving 5 bases unmatched. Germline V gene data show CDR1 as MDHEN and CDR2 as SYDVKM.